This T cell receptor (beta chain) is from a study of blood T cells in healthy people across ages (dated by TCRdb to about 2015). In terms of the full investigation: In model experiments, roughly one uniquely barcoded TCR beta cDNA molecule per two T cells was captured by template switching. Four age groups were formed from the donors: young (average approximately 15 years), middle-aged (approximately 40), aged (62) and long-lived (82). The study analyzed two additional independent replicas of 1 million unique cDNA reads from the same blood draw for two donors, one aged 18 to 29 and one aged 80 or older. The study measured age-related changes in TCR beta repertoire diversity using deep sequencing normalized with unique cDNA molecular identifiers.

V drops 0 bases and J drops 4 bases, leaving 10 bases in between. CDR1 and CDR2 (KGHDR, SFDVKD) derive from the germline V gene. CDR3 length: 15 amino acids, cysteine to phenylalanine. Only the CDR3 part of the read is kept: 45 bases, read in frame from the first base. Overall results and qualifications from the work: Compared with the aged group, the long-lived group had more naive CD4+ T cells, fewer expanded clones and increased TCR diversity, suggesting age selection. Total diversity estimates from one million sequenced T cells were considered lower bounds and underestimates. As age increased, observed TCR beta diversity per million T cells dropped in a roughly linear way, and a significant reduction was already evident by age about 40. Observed TCR beta diversity correlated strongly with the percentage of naive T cells measured by flow cytometry. Because donor CMV infection status was unknown, age-related changes in expanded clonotypes were potentially confounded. Since profiling was done on bulk unsorted PBMCs, naive and antigen-experienced compartments could not be conclusively compared.

Remarks on this clonotype: It has no known antigen specificity. No much larger clonotype is one base removed from it; base qualities were not supplied.

Receptor amplification or capture employed 5' RACE. This sample was sequenced with an Illumina HiSeq 2500. A second PCR of roughly 6 to 12 cycles was performed with a sample-barcoded 5' primer and a J-beta primer mix. A unique molecular identifier was introduced onto each TCR beta cDNA molecule by a template-switch 5' adaptor carrying 12 random nucleotides. Each sample yielded at least 2.5 million CDR3-containing paired-end reads. First-strand cDNA was synthesized from all RNA with the Mint cDNA synthesis kit, primed by a TRBC-specific oligonucleotide. Following uracil-DNA glycosylase treatment, a first 18-cycle PCR with universal primers M1SS and BC2_uni_R was performed on all cDNA. As for the authors' bioinformatics: Normalization of each sample was performed by random selection of 1 million high-quality reads, each carrying a distinct molecular identifier. Reads with shared molecular identifiers were discarded instead of being binned into consensus sequences. MiTCR, set to a Q25 quality threshold and the strictest error-elimination algorithm, was used for CDR3 identification, clonotype clustering and error correction. A nonparametric unseen species model with Euler transformation was used to estimate a lower bound on total TCR beta diversity. TCRdb passed the public sequencing reads through fastp at Q25 and MiXCR, retaining productive beta sequences. Every CDR3 protein is listed once, alongside the most common genes and DNA of its rows. The authors' filters were not applied to this entry. Here the sample has about 760,000 distinct CDR3 sequences; around a quarter occur a single time. 9.4% of the sample is taken by the ten largest.

The donors were about 40 Caucasian individuals from Russia, aged 6 to 90 years, who were systemically healthy. About 9.6 milliliters of peripheral blood were collected from each donor into EDTA-treated Vacutainer tubes. Ficoll-Paque density-gradient centrifugation was used to isolate PBMCs, with at least 6 million per sample. Trizol reagent was used to extract total RNA from the PBMCs, yielding at least 6 micrograms per sample. The percentages of naive CD45RAhigh/CD27high T cells were determined by flow cytometry on a PBMC aliquot from every donor. This same sample was also taken into another study, of T cells of mothers and their children. Per the second study: Donors were nine systemically healthy Caucasian individuals: three mothers and their six children. cDNA synthesis consumed the entire amount of extracted RNA, loaded at around 1.5 ug RNA in each 15 ul reaction. In the second PCR, sample barcodes and 2-4 random nucleotides were introduced via the M1S primer. Each mother yielded over 9.5 million TCR beta CDR3 reads and each child roughly 3.1 million reads. Thymic selection shapes the output of TCR recombination in a similar way in related and unrelated pairs, and inherited differences have a minor effect. Normalized repertoire overlap in related mother-child pairs was always slightly higher than in unrelated mother-child pairs, but the difference was never significant. With a sensitivity of 90 to 100 clones per million clonotypes, no persistent microchimeric T cell clones were detected. Deep NGS was used in the study to compare the TCR beta repertoires of mothers and children and to look for features that separate related mother-child pairs from unrelated individuals. Mothers averaged about 40 +/- 4 years of age and children averaged about 10 +/- 4 years. After adapter ligation was performed with NEBNext reagents, the libraries were sequenced on an Illumina HiSeq 2000 with 100+100 nt paired-end reads. Mother and child libraries were prepared a month apart and sequenced in separate runs to prevent cross-contamination. Each donor had between about 450,000 and 2,300,000 distinct TCR beta clonotypes identified. Naive TCR beta clonotypes were estimated from low-frequency clonotypes matched to each donor's FACS-determined naive share, without sorting.

This TCR was sampled from a boy younger than 18 in good health. The chain is encoded by TRBV24-1 joined to TRBJ2-3; the D region possibly corresponds to TRBD2 (5 bases align). Sequenced material: blood. The DNA sequence is given as TGTGCCACCAGTGATTTGCCCCGGGGATCAGATACGCAGTATTTT. Its coded protein is CATSDLPRGSDTQYF.